The clone carrying this T cell receptor beta chain has a count of ten or more. Its antigen is unidentified. This sample is part of a study of CD8 T cells in ankylosing spondylitis. Study-level findings and limits: Ankylosing spondylitis blood seemed to carry a telltale TCR beta motif made of about 8 highly homologous variants. Earlier reports found some motif variants in synovial fluid and blood in reactive arthritis.

Preparation of TCR beta libraries was done by quantitative 5'-RACE with molecular barcodes. A single record per CDR3 protein comes from TCRdb applying MiXCR to the 5' RACE reads. The data show a few hundred thousand distinct CDR3 sequences, with about 11% seen just once and about 6.8% held by the top ten. Germline CDR1 reads SGHDT; CDR2 reads YYEEEE. J lost 2 bases, V lost 4 bases, and 4 bases had no gene match. The CDR3 runs 14 residues. The sample comprised blood, either unsorted or a sorted T cell fraction (not recorded which). The chain employs TRBV5-6 and TRBJ2-7, with TRBD1 matching over 9 bases. The TCR comes from a male donor with ankylosing spondylitis or in good health (not recorded which). Here the CDR3 reads CASSIRQGAYEQYF. The CDR3 DNA sequence: TGTGCCAGCAGCATTCGACAGGGGGCCTACGAGCAGTACTTC.